These T cell receptor beta chains were read from a single sample in a study of CD8 T cells in Susac syndrome. TCRdb re-derived calls from the immunoSEQ multiplex PCR reads in MiXCR, one entry per CDR3 protein. The sample consists of tens of thousands of distinct CDR3 sequences, less than 95% of them appearing once. Input material: CD8+ T cells from PBMCs. The receptors here all came from a human donor with Susac syndrome. Both conserved end residues are part of each CDR3. D genes are given only for firm matches. Size tells how often a clone was seen (once, few, many) or the class of an expanded clone, and some rows leave it out.

J gene: TRBJ2-5
V gene: TRBV7-6
D gene: TRBD1
clone size: NA
CDR3 DNA: TGTGCCAGCAATTCCGCAGGGGGCCAAGAGACCCAGTACTTC
CDR3 protein: CASNSAGGQETQYF

J gene: TRBJ2-3
V gene: TRBV18
D gene: NA
clone size: NA
CDR3 DNA: TGTGCCAGCTCACCTCTAGAGCCACCCCGAGATACGCAGTATTTT
CDR3 protein: CASSPLEPPRDTQYF

J gene: TRBJ2-7
V gene: TRBV3-1
D gene: NA
clone size: NA
CDR3 DNA: TGTGCCAGCAGCCAATACGAGCAGTACTTC
CDR3 protein: CASSQYEQYF

J gene: TRBJ1-6
V gene: TRBV7-9
D gene: NA
clone size: NA
CDR3 DNA: TGTGCCAGCAGCTTCCCTTCAGATTCACCCCTCCACTTT
CDR3 protein: CASSFPSDSPLHF

J gene: TRBJ1-1
V gene: TRBV4-3
D gene: NA
clone size: NA
CDR3 DNA: TGCGCCAGCAGCCCTTCCGGGGGGCTAACTGAAGCTTTCTTT
CDR3 protein: CASSPSGGLTEAFF

J gene: TRBJ2-7
V gene: TRBV7-9
D gene: TRBD2
clone size: NA
CDR3 DNA: TGTGCCAGCAGCTTGGCGGGGGACGAGCAGTACTTC
CDR3 protein: CASSLAGDEQYF

J gene: TRBJ2-1
V gene: TRBV11-2
D gene: NA
clone size: NA
CDR3 DNA: TGTGCCAGCAGCTTAGAAGGTACATACAATGAGCAGTTCTTC
CDR3 protein: CASSLEGTYNEQFF

J gene: TRBJ2-3
V gene: TRBV20-1
D gene: TRBD1
clone size: NA
CDR3 DNA: TGCAGTGCCAAAGACAGGGATGGACGAGATACGCAGTATTTT
CDR3 protein: CSAKDRDGRDTQYF

J gene: TRBJ2-3
V gene: TRBV4-3
D gene: TRBD2
clone size: NA
CDR3 DNA: TGCGCCAGCAGCCAAGCTTTAGCGGGGGGGGCAGATACGCAGTATTTT
CDR3 protein: CASSQALAGGADTQYF

J gene: TRBJ1-1
V gene: TRBV30
D gene: NA
clone size: few
CDR3 DNA: TGTGCCTGGGACACTGGATACACTGAAGCTTTCTTT
CDR3 protein: CAWDTGYTEAFF

J gene: TRBJ2-7
V gene: TRBV4-3
D gene: NA
clone size: NA
CDR3 DNA: TGCGCCAGCAGCCAAGCTGTCAGGGGTACCTACGAGCAGTACTTC
CDR3 protein: CASSQAVRGTYEQYF

J gene: TRBJ2-5
V gene: TRBV9
D gene: NA
clone size: NA
CDR3 DNA: TGTGCCAGCAGCGCGGACAGCCTGAGTGTGGGAGAGACCCAGTACTTC
CDR3 protein: CASSADSLSVGETQYF

J gene: TRBJ2-5
V gene: TRBV12-3/TRBV12-4
D gene: NA
clone size: NA
CDR3 DNA: TGTGCCAGCAGCCTCCCGGACACACAAGAGACCCAGTACTTC
CDR3 protein: CASSLPDTQETQYF

J gene: TRBJ2-7
V gene: TRBV20-1
D gene: TRBD1
clone size: NA
CDR3 DNA: TGCAGTGTGTCCGACAGGGGCTACGAGCAGTACTTC
CDR3 protein: CSVSDRGYEQYF

J gene: TRBJ2-7
V gene: TRBV7-6
D gene: NA
clone size: NA
CDR3 DNA: TGTGCCAGCAGCCCCCGGGCAGGGAGCTCCTACGAGCAGTACTTC
CDR3 protein: CASSPRAGSSYEQYF

J gene: TRBJ2-1
V gene: TRBV20-1
D gene: TRBD1
clone size: NA
CDR3 DNA: TGCAGTGCTAGAGACACTCCGGGACAGATATACAATGAGCAGTTCTTC
CDR3 protein: CSARDTPGQIYNEQFF

J gene: TRBJ2-1
V gene: TRBV7-9
D gene: TRBD1
clone size: NA
CDR3 DNA: TGTGCCAGCAGCGGATCGGGACAGAGACTCTACAATGAGCAGTTCTTC
CDR3 protein: CASSGSGQRLYNEQFF

J gene: TRBJ2-3
V gene: TRBV20-1
D gene: TRBD2
clone size: NA
CDR3 DNA: TGCAGTGCTAGAGATTTGTCTAGCGGGGGGGATACGCAGTATTTT
CDR3 protein: CSARDLSSGGDTQYF

J gene: TRBJ2-7
V gene: TRBV5-1
D gene: NA
clone size: NA
CDR3 DNA: TGCGCCAGCAGCCCGGGACAATTCTACGAGCAGTACTTC
CDR3 protein: CASSPGQFYEQYF

J gene: TRBJ2-7
V gene: TRBV2
D gene: TRBD1
clone size: NA
CDR3 DNA: TGTGCCAGCAGTCGCCGGGACAGACCCTACGAGCAGTACTTC
CDR3 protein: CASSRRDRPYEQYF

J gene: TRBJ2-7
V gene: TRBV27
D gene: NA
clone size: NA
CDR3 DNA: TGTGCCAGCAGTTTAAGCCCAAGCTCCTACGAGCAGTACTTC
CDR3 protein: CASSLSPSSYEQYF

J gene: TRBJ2-7
V gene: TRBV28
D gene: NA
clone size: NA
CDR3 DNA: TGTGCCAGCAGCCCCCAGTCAGTTCCCTACGAGCAGTACTTC
CDR3 protein: CASSPQSVPYEQYF

J gene: TRBJ2-3
V gene: TRBV12-3/TRBV12-4
D gene: NA
clone size: once
CDR3 DNA: TGTGCCAGCAGTTTTGGGTGGGCGGGGGCAAACACAGATACGCAGTATTTT
CDR3 protein: CASSFGWAGANTDTQYF

J gene: TRBJ2-7
V gene: TRBV6-2/TRBV6-3
D gene: NA
clone size: NA
CDR3 DNA: TGTGCCAGCAGTTACTTGACAGGCTACGAGCAGTACTTC
CDR3 protein: CASSYLTGYEQYF

J gene: TRBJ1-2
V gene: TRBV20-1
D gene: TRBD1
clone size: NA
CDR3 DNA: TGCAGTGCTAGAGTTGCGGGACAGGCTTATGGCTACACCTTC
CDR3 protein: CSARVAGQAYGYTF

J gene: TRBJ1-5
V gene: TRBV5-4
D gene: NA
clone size: NA
CDR3 DNA: TGTGCCAGCAGCAGTCTCGGGCAGCCCCAGCATTTT
CDR3 protein: CASSSLGQPQHF

J gene: TRBJ2-7
V gene: TRBV20-1
D gene: NA
clone size: NA
CDR3 DNA: TGCAGTGCTAGAGATCCGGGGAGAGGATACGAGCAGTACTTC
CDR3 protein: CSARDPGRGYEQYF

J gene: TRBJ2-6
V gene: TRBV29-1
D gene: NA
clone size: NA
CDR3 DNA: TGCAGCGTTGAAGAGCTGTCCAGGGACCTCTCTGGGGCCAACGTCCTGACTTTC
CDR3 protein: CSVEELSRDLSGANVLTF

J gene: TRBJ1-5
V gene: TRBV9
D gene: NA
clone size: NA
CDR3 DNA: TGTGCCAGCAATGGCAATCAGCCCCAGCATTTT
CDR3 protein: CASNGNQPQHF

J gene: TRBJ1-6
V gene: TRBV20-1
D gene: NA
clone size: NA
CDR3 DNA: TGCAGTGCTACCCCTAGGTGGGGGGAGAATTCACCCCTCCACTTT
CDR3 protein: CSATPRWGENSPLHF

J gene: TRBJ2-2
V gene: TRBV9
D gene: TRBD1
clone size: NA
CDR3 DNA: TGTGCCGGGGGACAGGGGAACACCGGGGAGCTGTTTTTT
CDR3 protein: CAGGQGNTGELFF

J gene: TRBJ2-6
V gene: TRBV20-1
D gene: TRBD2
clone size: NA
CDR3 DNA: TGCAGTGCTCTGGGTCGGGGGGGGCCCACTGGGGCCAACGTCCTGACTTTC
CDR3 protein: CSALGRGGPTGANVLTF

J gene: TRBJ1-2
V gene: TRBV29-1
D gene: NA
clone size: NA
CDR3 DNA: TGCAGCGTTGAAGATCGGGTTTTCAAAGGCTACACCTTC
CDR3 protein: CSVEDRVFKGYTF

J gene: TRBJ1-4
V gene: TRBV27
D gene: TRBD1
clone size: NA
CDR3 DNA: TGTGCCAGCAGTCCCCCGGACAGGGCAAATGAAAAACTGTTTTTT
CDR3 protein: CASSPPDRANEKLFF

J gene: TRBJ1-1
V gene: TRBV12-3/TRBV12-4
D gene: NA
clone size: once
CDR3 DNA: TGTGCCAGCAGTTCCCCCTCGAGGGAGGGCACTGAAGCTTTCTTT
CDR3 protein: CASSSPSREGTEAFF

J gene: TRBJ1-5
V gene: TRBV28
D gene: NA
clone size: NA
CDR3 DNA: TGTGCCAGCAGTTTAGGGGGGGGCTGGCAGCCCCAGCATTTT
CDR3 protein: CASSLGGGWQPQHF

J gene: TRBJ2-7
V gene: TRBV5-1
D gene: NA
clone size: NA
CDR3 DNA: TGCGCCAGCAGCCTCCGGCCAAACGAGCAGTACTTC
CDR3 protein: CASSLRPNEQYF